This entry concerns a single T cell receptor beta chain. Its cognate antigen is unknown. CDR1 is MNHNS, CDR2 SASEGT, per germline. The V end lost 8 bases, the J end lost 7 bases, and 15 bases lay between the germline ends. The CDR3 spans 13 residues. The sample belongs to a study of cytomegalovirus exposure and HLA in healthy donors. PCR employed 60 Vbeta and 13 Jbeta primers. Here immunoSEQ multiplex PCR was the method, and the copy in TCRdb shows in-frame clones only, minus some. The data show about 150,000 clones, around two thirds seen once. Points from the study as a whole: Equally common other TCR beta chains were less clonally expanded than HLA-associated ones, a later analysis found. In a later analysis, productive TCRs from donors in an Asian-associated ancestry cluster reportedly carried fewer N-insertions than the cohort mean. Available immune exposure information was restricted to CMV serostatus only. A later analysis linked a missense variant in DCLRE1C to the trimming of TCR beta V and J genes.

The rearrangement joins TRBV6-1 to TRBJ1-5, with D uncertain. The sequenced sample consisted of PBMCs. This receptor was taken from a woman younger than 30 in good health and CMV-seronegative. The CDR3 DNA reads as TGTGCCAGCTCCGCGCGCAGAGGACAGCCCCAGCATTTT. Residues: CASSARRGQPQHF.